This is a list of T cell receptor beta chains from one sample in a study of OX40 agonist ivuxolimab in advanced cancers. Assay used: immunoSEQ multiplex PCR; TCRdb lists only in-frame clones, some missing. The sample includes 65,000 to 70,000 clones, about 89% of them seen just once. Sequenced material: CD4+ or CD8+ T cells sorted from blood, taken in a trial of the OX40 agonist ivuxolimab. These receptor sequences come from an adult with an advanced solid tumor such as melanoma, head and neck, liver or kidney cancer. The CDR3 runs from the conserved cysteine through the conserved F or W. The D gene is left open where the match is weak. Clone size appears in some rows only: once, few, many, or a class for an expanded clone.

CDR3nt,CDR3aa,j_gene,abundance,v_gene,d_gene,len
TGCGCCAGCAGCTTGACGGAGAAATATGGCTACACCTTC,CASSLTEKYGYTF,TRBJ1-2,NA,TRBV5-1,NA,13
TGTGCCAGTGGGCTAGCGGGAGGGCCTCAAGAGACCCAGTACTTC,CASGLAGGPQETQYF,TRBJ2-5,NA,TRBV28,TRBD2,15
TGTGCTAGTGCCCTGACAAAATTGAACACCGGGGAGCTGTTTTTT,CASALTKLNTGELFF,TRBJ2-2,once,TRBV12-5,NA,15
TGTGCCAGCAGCCCTTGGGGAAGGAATGAAAAACTGTTTTTT,CASSPWGRNEKLFF,TRBJ1-4,NA,TRBV7-8,NA,14
TGTGCCAGCAGCGGACAGGGCAACACCGGGGAGCTGTTTTTT,CASSGQGNTGELFF,TRBJ2-2,NA,TRBV6-4,TRBD1,14
TGCGCCAGCAGTGTGGACAGGGCTAGCGGAAACACCATATATTTT,CASSVDRASGNTIYF,TRBJ1-3,NA,TRBV5-1,TRBD1,15
TGCGCCAGCAGCTTAGGGGGAGAGCAGTTCTTC,CASSLGGEQFF,TRBJ2-1,NA,TRBV5-1,NA,11
TGTGCCAGCAGCCCCGGACCCAGTCCCTCGGCAGATACGCAGTATTTT,CASSPGPSPSADTQYF,TRBJ2-3,NA,TRBV7-3,NA,16
TGTGCCAGCAGTGAACTTCTACCTAGCGGGAGAGGAGTCGATACGCAGTATTTT,CASSELLPSGRGVDTQYF,TRBJ2-3,NA,TRBV6-1,TRBD2,18
TGTGCCAGCAGCGAAAGACCACGGTCGACAGCTAACTCCTACGAGCAGTACTTC,CASSERPRSTANSYEQYF,TRBJ2-7,NA,TRBV25-1,NA,18
TGTGCTAGTGATCAGGACAGGGGGCCATCTAACTATGGCTACACCTTC,CASDQDRGPSNYGYTF,TRBJ1-2,NA,TRBV12-5,TRBD1,16
TGTGCCAGCAGTTGGGGGACAGGCACAGATACGCAGTATTTT,CASSWGTGTDTQYF,TRBJ2-3,once,TRBV6-5,TRBD1,14
TGCGCCAGCAGCTTGGCCGGCGGGAGGAGCACCGGGGAGCTGTTTTTT,CASSLAGGRSTGELFF,TRBJ2-2,NA,TRBV5-1,TRBD2,16
TGTGCCAGCAGGCCGGGACTAGCGATGAACAATGAGCAGTTCTTC,CASRPGLAMNNEQFF,TRBJ2-1,once,TRBV6-6,TRBD2,15
TGTGCCAGTGAGGGGGCAGGGACTTGGAATGAGCAGTTCTTC,CASEGAGTWNEQFF,TRBJ2-1,NA,TRBV6-1,NA,14
TGCGCCAGCAGCGCACGCCCGGGACTAGCGGGGTCCTACGAGCAGTACTTC,CASSARPGLAGSYEQYF,TRBJ2-7,NA,TRBV5-1,TRBD2,17
TGCGCCAGCAGTCCGGACCGGACTGGGGAGCTGTTTTTT,CASSPDRTGELFF,TRBJ2-2,NA,TRBV10-1,NA,13
TGTGCCAGCAGACGGACGGCCAACACTGAAGCTTTCTTT,CASRRTANTEAFF,TRBJ1-1,NA,TRBV27,NA,13
TGTGCCAGCAGTGTCACGGGACAGCTGAGAGAGCCCCAGCATTTT,CASSVTGQLREPQHF,TRBJ1-5,NA,TRBV25-1,TRBD1,15
TGTGCCAGCAGCCAAGTAGGGAGTAGCACTGAAGCTTTCTTT,CASSQVGSSTEAFF,TRBJ1-1,NA,TRBV4-2,NA,14
TGTGCCAGCAGTTTATCAGCACCAGAAGGTCAGCCCCAGCATTTT,CASSLSAPEGQPQHF,TRBJ1-5,NA,TRBV28,NA,15
TGTGCCAGCAGTCCCCGACAGAGCACAGATACGCAGTATTTT,CASSPRQSTDTQYF,TRBJ2-3,NA,TRBV27,NA,14
TGTGCCATCAGTGATCCTGTCGGTCAGGGGGCGCGAGGCTACACCTTC,CAISDPVGQGARGYTF,TRBJ1-2,NA,TRBV10-3,TRBD1,16
TGTGCCAGCAGCTTAGGCAGGGGCTCGGGGGGCTACACCTTC,CASSLGRGSGGYTF,TRBJ1-2,NA,TRBV11-2,NA,14
TGTGCCAGCAGTGAGCAAACGGGACAGGGGTGGGATAATTCACCCCTCCACTTT,CASSEQTGQGWDNSPLHF,TRBJ1-6,NA,TRBV6-1,TRBD1,18
TGCGCCAGCAGCCTGGACCCCTTTCCAGGGGAGAAGAACACCGGGGAGCTGTTTTTT,CASSLDPFPGEKNTGELFF,TRBJ2-2,NA,TRBV5-1,NA,19